A single sample is the source of the 15 T cell receptor beta chains below, sequenced in a study of T-cell reconstitution after alpha-beta-depleted transplantation in children. The TCRbeta library was prepared with unique molecular identifiers. Each CDR3 protein gets one entry after TCRdb re-called the PCR reads with MiXCR. The table has around 410,000 distinct CDR3 sequences, approximately 11% seen once. The sequencing used PBMCs from the stem cell graft donor, collected from the stem cell graft. Every receptor here comes from a human donor who donated a stem cell graft to a child with acute myeloid leukemia.

The genes are TRBV29-1 and TRBJ1-2; D ambiguous. This CDR3 is built from 10 residues. Trimming removed 3 bases at V and 8 bases at J, with 7 bases between. The germline gives CDR1 SQVTM, CDR2 ANQGSEA. CDR3 in amino acids: CSVDGEGYTF. In DNA, the CDR3 is TGCAGCGTTGATGGGGAAGGCTACACCTTC.

The genes are TRBV20-1 and TRBJ2-3; either TRBD1 or TRBD2 may supply D (6 bases each). CDR3 length: 15 amino acids. Germline V gene data show CDR1 as DFQATT and CDR2 as SNEGSKA (reference sequence). Trimming pared 0 bases from V and 4 bases from J, leaving 14 bases between. CDR3 amino acids: CSARDPGAGADTQYF. CDR3 nucleotides: TGCAGTGCTAGAGACCCGGGGGCCGGAGCAGATACGCAGTATTTT.

The chain recombines TRBV3-1 with TRBJ1-3; no definite D call. Germline CDR1 reads LGHDT; CDR2 reads YNNKEL (reference sequence). This CDR3 contains 16 residues. The V and J ends lost 1 base and 2 bases respectively, with 12 bases between them. The CDR3 loop is CASSQGFPLPGNTIYF. DNA for the CDR3: TGTGCCAGCAGCCAAGGTTTCCCCCTCCCTGGAAACACCATATATTTT.

This clonotype was seen a handful of times. The rearrangement links TRBV5-8 to TRBJ2-4, with D unresolved. Trimming left V 4 bases short and J 8 bases short, with 7 bases between. Germline V gives CDR1 SGHTS, CDR2 YDEGEE. This CDR3 region has 11 residues. This CDR3 is CASSREYIQYF. CDR3 nucleotides: TGTGCCAGCAGCCGAGAGTACATTCAGTACTTC.

The chain carries TRBV5-6 and TRBJ2-7; 8 bases match TRBD1. Germline CDR1 reads SGHDT; CDR2 reads YYEEEE. The CDR3 totals 14 residues. V dropped 0 bases and J dropped 5; count of bases not matched to a gene: 4. The CDR3 DNA follows: TGTGCCAGCAGCTTGGAGACAGGGGACGACGAGCAGTACTTC. This translates into CASSLETGDDEQYF.

The table lists this clonotype with a few counts. V and J are TRBV4-2 and TRBJ1-1; D is uncertain. Germline assignment: CDR1 LGHNA and CDR2 YNFKEQ. The V and J ends lost 0 bases and 5 bases respectively, with 13 bases between them. CDR3 length: 15 amino acids. The CDR3 DNA is TGTGCCAGCAGCCAAGACTCGCGGGCCGGGACTGAAGCTTTCTTT. This gives the protein CASSQDSRAGTEAFF.

This clonotype was recorded a few times. The chain is built from TRBV7-8 and TRBJ2-1; 9 bases map to TRBD1. The CDR3 loop spans 16 amino acids. Trimming took 5 bases from V and 7 from J; bases not matched to a gene: 12. Germline CDR1 reads SGHVS; CDR2 reads FQNEAQ. The CDR3 bases are TGTGCCAGCAGCGACGCCGACAGGGGGGGGATTAATGAGCAGTTCTTC. This codes for CASSDADRGGINEQFF.

This clonotype was seen more than once but under ten times. The gene calls are TRBV6-1 and TRBJ1-2; TRBD1 aligns across 9 bases. Germline-derived CDR1 and CDR2 are MNHNS and SASEGT. CDR3 size: 16 residues. With V trimmed by 7 bases and J by 3 bases, 12 bases remained unmatched. The CDR3 DNA is TGTGCCAGCAAACCCTTCCGGGACAGGGAAGACTATGGCTACACCTTC. Protein sequence: CASKPFRDREDYGYTF.

In nucleotides, the CDR3 is TGTGCCAGCAGTTCAGGGGGGAAATCGGTGGAGCTGTTTTTT. It codes for CASSSGGKSVELFF. The J gene is TRBJ2-2, the V gene TRBV2, with D possibly matching TRBD1 (7 bases). The CDR3 is 14 residues long. The V and J ends lost 5 bases and 10 bases respectively, with 17 bases between them. Germline CDR1 SNHLY, CDR2 FYNNEI.

This clonotype was picked up many times. The V call is TRBV20-1, the J call TRBJ2-7, with 8 bases fitting TRBD2. CDR1 and CDR2 (germline): DFQATT, SNEGSKA (reference sequence). This CDR3 is 14 amino acids long. V dropped 7 bases and J dropped 5; count of bases not matched to a gene: 13. DNA of the CDR3: TGCAGTGTTCCAGCACAGCGGGAGCCTAACGAGCAGTACTTC. Its translation: CSVPAQREPNEQYF.

The rearrangement uses TRBV7-2 and TRBJ1-5; a weak D match, TRBD1 (5 bases). CDR1 is SGHTA, CDR2 FQGNSA, per germline. The CDR3 runs to 13 residues. Trimming took off 5 bases at V and 10 bases at J, with 15 bases between the two ends. The CDR3 DNA follows: TGTGCCAGCAGCGCCTCCCAGGGAGGACCCCAGCATTTT. As protein: CASSASQGGPQHF.

In its sample, this clonotype was seen a few times. The rearrangement links TRBV12-3 or TRBV12-4 to TRBJ2-2, with TRBD2 matching over 7 bases. Losses at the gene ends were 2 bases for V and 3 bases for J; bases not matched to a gene: 6. CDR3 length: 16 amino acids. The CDR3 loop reads CASSLSRELYTGELFF. In DNA form, the CDR3 reads TGTGCCAGCAGTTTATCGCGGGAGCTTTACACCGGGGAGCTGTTTTTT.

This clonotype was counted between two and nine times. V gene TRBV2 combines with J gene TRBJ1-1; 10 nucleotides align to TRBD1. CDR1 SNHLY and CDR2 FYNNEI come from the germline V gene. Trimming took 6 bases from V and 5 from J; bases not matched to a gene: 6. The CDR3 covers 14 residues. The CDR3 spells CASRPGQGITEAFF. For the CDR3, the DNA is TGTGCCAGCAGGCCGGGACAGGGGATAACTGAAGCTTTCTTT.

The chain couples TRBV9 to TRBJ2-7, with D perhaps matching TRBD1 or TRBD2 (5 bases each). The CDR3 contains 13 residues. Germline loops: CDR1 SGDLS, CDR2 YYNGEE. Deletions cut 1 base from V and 6 bases from J, with 11 bases between. The CDR3 reads CASSVSGRSEQYF. The DNA of the CDR3 is TGTGCCAGCAGCGTATCGGGACGCTCCGAGCAGTACTTC.

This clonotype was counted only a few times. CDR3 nucleotides: TGTGCCAGCTCACCACCGGATGGTCAGGGCAATGAGCAGTTCTTC. Amino acids: CASSPPDGQGNEQFF. This chain links TRBV18 with TRBJ2-1, with D possibly matching TRBD1 (5 bases). CDR1 KGHSH and CDR2 LQKENI come from the germline V gene. The CDR3 spans 15 residues. Trimming removed 0 bases at V and 6 bases at J, with 12 bases between.